The rows below give T cell receptor beta chains drawn from one sample of a study of blood T cell repertoires in COVID-19. Here immunoSEQ multiplex PCR was the method, and the copy in TCRdb shows in-frame clones only, minus some. This table holds around 250,000 clones, around 90% found once. Sequenced material: peripheral blood. These receptors were taken from a woman aged 55-69 years with COVID-19, enrolled during active disease. CDR3s leave out the opening cysteine and the closing phenylalanine or tryptophan.

v_gene,j_gene,CDR3aa
TRBV19,TRBJ1-5,ASSIQGWYSNQPQH
TRBV6-2/TRBV6-3,TRBJ1-6,ASSRQGSPLH
TRBV5-1,TRBJ2-3,ASSSTGKDTQY
TRBV2,TRBJ1-2,ASSVQGNYGYT
TRBV19,TRBJ1-2,ASSIDLSRVNYGYT
TRBV3-1/TRBV3-2,TRBJ2-1,ASSTSGGPYNEQF
TRBV29-1,TRBJ2-5,SVEVPLAGQETQY
TRBV18,TRBJ1-1,ASSPGLAGTEAF
TRBV19,TRBJ1-1,ASTPTGMNTEAF
TRBV7-2,TRBJ1-1,ASSLEGRFTEAF
TRBV19,TRBJ1-1,ASSIGAGGGVNTEAF
TRBV24-1,TRBJ2-3,ATSGGDSTDTQY